Within the sample, the clone carrying this T cell receptor (gamma chain) is medium-sized. Its antigen remains unknown. CDR1 is EGSNGY and CDR2 is YDSYNSKV in the germline V gene. The V gene end was trimmed by 0 bases and the J gene end by 6 bases; junction bases not matched to a gene: 5. The CDR3 runs to 13 residues. These data are taken from a study of γδ T cells in repeated Plasmodium falciparum infection. Looking at the study overall: Malaria-naive adults were infected with P. falciparum NF54 four times over around 600 days. Malian gammadelta TCRs were studied during no-transmission periods and across acute malaria episodes. Study results and caveats: Repeated controlled infections reportedly drove waves of new clonotype selection in Vdelta2-negative, mostly Vdelta1+, gammadelta repertoires.

Flow sorting of PBMC yielded separate Vgamma9/Vdelta2+ and Vdelta2-negative gammadelta T cell populations for bulk repertoire analysis. Sequencing covered both gamma and delta TCR chains per sample. TCRdb repeated clone calling on the multiplex PCR reads with CATT. Of 25,000 to 35,000 gamma-chain clones listed, almost 1.5% are singletons. V usage is TRGV2 and J usage is TRGJ1 or TRGJ2. The sequenced sample was gamma-delta T cells from blood. This sequence was found in a pool of human donors (malaria-infected and uninfected, not separated). The CDR3 region is CATWDGQSYKKLF. CDR3 bases: TGTGCCACCTGGGACGGGCAAAGTTATAAGAAACTCTTT.